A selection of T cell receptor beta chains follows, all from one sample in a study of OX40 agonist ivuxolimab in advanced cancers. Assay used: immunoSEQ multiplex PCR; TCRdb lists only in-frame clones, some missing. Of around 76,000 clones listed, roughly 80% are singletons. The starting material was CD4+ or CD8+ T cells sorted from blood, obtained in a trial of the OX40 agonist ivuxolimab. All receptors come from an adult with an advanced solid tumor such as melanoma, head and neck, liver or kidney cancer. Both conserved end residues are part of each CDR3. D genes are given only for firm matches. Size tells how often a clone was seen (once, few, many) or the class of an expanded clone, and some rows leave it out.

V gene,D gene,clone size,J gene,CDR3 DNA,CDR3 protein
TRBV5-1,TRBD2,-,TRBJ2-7,TGCGCCAGCAGCTTGGGGCCCGTAGCGGGTGCTTCCTACGAGCAGTACTTC,CASSLGPVAGASYEQYF
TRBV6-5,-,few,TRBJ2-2,TGTGCCAGCAGCTTCGGACAGCACACCGGGGAGCTGTTTTTT,CASSFGQHTGELFF
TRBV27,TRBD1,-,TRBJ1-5,TGTGCCAGCAGTTTAAGCCTCACAGGGGGTGGCCAGCCCCAGCATTTT,CASSLSLTGGGQPQHF
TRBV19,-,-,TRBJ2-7,TGTGCCAGTAGCTCCCAGGGGGGGGGCTCCTACGAGCAGTACTTC,CASSSQGGGSYEQYF
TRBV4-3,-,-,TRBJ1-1,TGCGCCAGCAGCCAAGTGCCCCCACAGGGAAGGAACACTGAAGCTTTCTTT,CASSQVPPQGRNTEAFF
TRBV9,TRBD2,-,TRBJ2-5,TGTGCCAGCAGCCCTGGGACTAGGTGGGAGACCCAGTACTTC,CASSPGTRWETQYF
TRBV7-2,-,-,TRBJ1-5,TGTGCCAGCAGCTTAGGGGACACCACTCGGGCCCAGCATTTT,CASSLGDTTRAQHF
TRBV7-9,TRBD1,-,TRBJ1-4,TGTGCCAGCAGCTCCCGACAGGGGGGTGAAAAACTGTTTTTT,CASSSRQGGEKLFF
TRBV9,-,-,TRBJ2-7,TGTGCCAGCAGCCTTCGGACGGACGCCTCCTCCTACGAGCAGTACTTC,CASSLRTDASSYEQYF
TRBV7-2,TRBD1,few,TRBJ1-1,TGTGCCAGCAGCTGGGGACAGCCAGGGGCTGAAGCTTTCTTT,CASSWGQPGAEAFF
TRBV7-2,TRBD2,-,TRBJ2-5,TGTGCCAGCAGCCTAGCGGGGGGGCCGGAGACCCAGTACTTC,CASSLAGGPETQYF
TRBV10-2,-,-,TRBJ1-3,TGCGCCAGCAGTTCGGACGGGGTCTCTGGAAACACCATATATTTT,CASSSDGVSGNTIYF
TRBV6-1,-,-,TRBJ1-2,TGTGCCAGCAGTGAAAACTTGGTGAGGTTCTATGGCTACACCTTC,CASSENLVRFYGYTF
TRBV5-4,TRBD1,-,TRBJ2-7,TGTGCCAGCAGCTGGACAGGGCCCTCCTACGAGCAGTACTTC,CASSWTGPSYEQYF
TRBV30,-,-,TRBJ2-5,TGTGCCTGGAGTGTAGCGGGAGAGACCCAGTACTTC,CAWSVAGETQYF
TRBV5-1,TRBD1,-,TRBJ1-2,TGCGCCAGCGCCGACAGGGGAAATAGCTACACCTTC,CASADRGNSYTF
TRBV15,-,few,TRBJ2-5,TGTGCCACCAGCTCTCGAGGGGGTAGCCAAGAGACCCAGTACTTC,CATSSRGGSQETQYF